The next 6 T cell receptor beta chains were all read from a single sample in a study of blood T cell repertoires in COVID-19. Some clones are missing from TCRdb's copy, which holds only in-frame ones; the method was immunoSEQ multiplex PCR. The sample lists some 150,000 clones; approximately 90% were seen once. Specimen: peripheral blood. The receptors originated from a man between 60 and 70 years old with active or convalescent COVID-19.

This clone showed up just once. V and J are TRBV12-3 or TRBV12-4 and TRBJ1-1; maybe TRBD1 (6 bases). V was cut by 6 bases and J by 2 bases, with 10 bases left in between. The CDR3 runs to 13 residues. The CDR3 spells CASRLGGNTEAFF. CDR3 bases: TGTGCCAGCAGACTAGGGGGTAACACTGAAGCTTTCTTT.

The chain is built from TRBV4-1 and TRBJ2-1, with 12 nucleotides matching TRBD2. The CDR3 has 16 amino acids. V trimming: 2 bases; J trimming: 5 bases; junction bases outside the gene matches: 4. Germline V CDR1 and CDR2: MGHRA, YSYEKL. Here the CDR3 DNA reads TGCGCCAGCAGCCAAATCGGACTAGCGGGAAACAATGAGCAGTTCTTC. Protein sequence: CASSQIGLAGNNEQFF.

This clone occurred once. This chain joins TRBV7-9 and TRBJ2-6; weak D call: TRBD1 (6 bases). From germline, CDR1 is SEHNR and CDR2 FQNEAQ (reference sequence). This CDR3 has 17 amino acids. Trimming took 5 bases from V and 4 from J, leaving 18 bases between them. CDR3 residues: CASSRPQTGLGANVLTF. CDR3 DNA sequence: TGTGCCAGCAGCCGACCACAAACAGGGCTCGGGGCCAACGTCCTGACTTTC.

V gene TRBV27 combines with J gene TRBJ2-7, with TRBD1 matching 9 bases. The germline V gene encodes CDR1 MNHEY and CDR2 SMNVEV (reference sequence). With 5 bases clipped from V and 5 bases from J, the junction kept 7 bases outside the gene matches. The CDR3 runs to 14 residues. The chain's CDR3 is CASSKTGGWNEQYF. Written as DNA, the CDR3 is TGTGCCAGCAGTAAAACAGGGGGCTGGAACGAGCAGTACTTC.

In DNA form, the CDR3 reads TGTGCCAGCAGCTCCCAAGGGGCGGATGGCTACACCTTC. Amino acid sequence: CASSSQGADGYTF. This chain links TRBV7-2 with TRBJ1-2, with D perhaps matching TRBD1 (5 bases). In germline, CDR1 is SGHTA, CDR2 FQGNSA. The CDR3 covers 13 residues. Deletions cut 4 bases from V and 6 bases from J, with 12 bases between.

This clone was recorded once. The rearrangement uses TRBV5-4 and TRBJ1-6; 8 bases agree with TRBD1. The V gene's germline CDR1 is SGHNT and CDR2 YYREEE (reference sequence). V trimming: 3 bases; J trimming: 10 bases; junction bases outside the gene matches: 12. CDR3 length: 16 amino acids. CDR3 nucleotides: TGTGCCAGCAGCTCGGGACAGGTCGCCTGGGGATCACCCCTCCACTTT. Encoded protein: CASSSGQVAWGSPLHF.